What follows describes a single T cell receptor (beta chain). Its antigen is unidentified. The library labeled individual cDNA molecules by adding unique molecular identifiers to them. A single record per CDR3 protein comes from TCRdb applying MiXCR to the RACE reads. The sample shows fewer than 200,000 distinct CDR3 sequences, about 30% of them seen only once. Time point described: patch test 3, about 24 weeks after DPC sensitization. Treatment in this sample: therapeutic diphenylcyclopropenone sensitization with weekly scalp DPC. This entry comes from a study of human T cells and chemical hapten exposure. About the research overall: DPC at 0.01% went onto the upper back in patch tests, read at 6 days. Overall study findings and caveats: Significantly more large CDR3 similarity clusters were formed by expanded TCRs than by controls.

J lost 0 bases, V lost 4 bases, and 2 bases had no gene match. CDR1 is SGHRS and CDR2 is YFSETQ in the germline V gene. CDR3 length: 16 amino acids. This sequence joins TRBV5-1 and TRBJ2-3; 13 positions match TRBD2. The sequences come from whole blood, collected in connection with sensitization to the hapten diphenylcyclopropenone (DPC). This sequence was found in a woman under 30 with alopecia areata. Some clones in this sample may be carry-over from other donors' samples. The CDR3 sequence is CASSPGLAGSTDTQYF. CDR3 DNA: TGCGCCAGCAGCCCGGGACTAGCGGGGAGCACAGATACGCAGTATTTT.